Sequencing of this T cell receptor (beta chain) was carried out in a study of CD8 T cells in ankylosing spondylitis. General observations from the study: Seven to nine highly homologous variants made up a TCR beta motif, and this motif appeared characteristic of ankylosing spondylitis blood.

Comment on this clonotype: Antigen unknown.

A single record per CDR3 protein comes from TCRdb applying MiXCR to the 5' RACE reads. Altogether around 450,000 distinct CDR3 sequences are present, about 24% being singletons, with the ten largest covering about 1%. This clonotype was obtained from a male donor with ankylosing spondylitis. The sample consisted of blood, either unsorted or a sorted T cell fraction (not recorded which).

The CDR3 protein is CSVRGGRYNEQFF. DNA for the CDR3: TGCAGTGTCCGCGGCGGGAGGTACAATGAGCAGTTCTTC. V is TRBV20-1 and J is TRBJ2-1, with 8 nucleotides matching TRBD2. This CDR3 has 13 amino acids. From germline, CDR1 is DFQATT and CDR2 SNEGSKA (reference sequence). V shed 7 bases, J shed 4 bases, and the junction held 6 bases outside the gene matches.